This T cell receptor beta chain was recorded in a study of cytomegalovirus exposure and HLA in healthy donors. All donors participated as healthy donors of bone marrow. This PCR relied on a set of 60 Vbeta primers and 13 Jbeta primers. In the original processing: Later, 65 million to 90 million unique TCR beta chains were counted in an analysis, and around 11 million of them were shared. Data came from immunoSEQ multiplex PCR; TCRdb stores just in-frame clones and leaves some out. The V and J calls and clone size were taken over from that table, and D and trimming were inferred from the DNA. The table has about 170,000 clones, around 84% seen once. CDR3 length equals 11 residues. Germline V gene data show CDR1 as LGHNA and CDR2 as YSLEER. V dropped 4 bases and J dropped 6 bases, with 3 bases sitting between them.

The sequence derives from a man in his thirties or forties in good health and CMV-seropositive. Specimen: PBMCs. The chain couples TRBV4-3 to TRBJ2-2; D not certain. CDR3: CASSRAGELFF. Here the CDR3 DNA reads TGCGCCAGCAGCCGAGCCGGGGAGCTGTTTTTT.